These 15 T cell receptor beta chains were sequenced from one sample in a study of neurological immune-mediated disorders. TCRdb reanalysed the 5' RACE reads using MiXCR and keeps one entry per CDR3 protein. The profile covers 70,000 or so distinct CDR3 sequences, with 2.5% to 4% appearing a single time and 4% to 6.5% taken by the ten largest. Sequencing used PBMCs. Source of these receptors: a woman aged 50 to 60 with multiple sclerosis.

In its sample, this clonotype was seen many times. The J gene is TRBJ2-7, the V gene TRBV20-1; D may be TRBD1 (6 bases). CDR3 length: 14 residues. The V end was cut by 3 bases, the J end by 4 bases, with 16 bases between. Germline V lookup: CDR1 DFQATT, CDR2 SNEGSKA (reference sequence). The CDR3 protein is CSARAMDSTYEQYF. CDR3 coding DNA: TGCAGTGCTAGGGCTATGGACAGCACTTACGAGCAGTACTTC.

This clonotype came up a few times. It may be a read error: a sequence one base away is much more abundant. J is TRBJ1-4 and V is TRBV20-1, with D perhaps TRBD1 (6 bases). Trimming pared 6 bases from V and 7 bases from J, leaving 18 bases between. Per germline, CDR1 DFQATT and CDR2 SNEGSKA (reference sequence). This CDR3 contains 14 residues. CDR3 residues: CSARNRGEGEKLFF. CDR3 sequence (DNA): TGCAGTGCAAGAAATAGGGGGGAGGGTGAAAAACTGTTTTTT.

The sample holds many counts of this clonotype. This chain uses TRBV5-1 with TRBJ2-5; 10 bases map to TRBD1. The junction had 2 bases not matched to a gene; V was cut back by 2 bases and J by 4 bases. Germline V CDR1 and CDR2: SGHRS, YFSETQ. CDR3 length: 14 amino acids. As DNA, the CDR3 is TGCGCCAGCAGCTTAGGACAGGGGGGAGAGACCCAGTACTTC. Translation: CASSLGQGGETQYF.

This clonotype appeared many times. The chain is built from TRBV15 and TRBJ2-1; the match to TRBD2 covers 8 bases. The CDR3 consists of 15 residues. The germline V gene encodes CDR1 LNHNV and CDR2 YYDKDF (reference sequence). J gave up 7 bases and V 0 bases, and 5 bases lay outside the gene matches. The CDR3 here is CATSRDRAGDNEQFF. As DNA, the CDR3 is TGTGCCACCAGCAGAGACCGAGCGGGGGATAATGAGCAGTTCTTC.

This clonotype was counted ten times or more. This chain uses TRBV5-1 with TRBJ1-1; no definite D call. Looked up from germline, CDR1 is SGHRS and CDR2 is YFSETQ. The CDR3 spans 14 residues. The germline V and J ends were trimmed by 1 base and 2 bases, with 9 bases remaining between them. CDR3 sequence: CASSLLGQNTEAFF. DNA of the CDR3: TGCGCCAGCAGCTTGCTCGGGCAAAACACTGAAGCTTTCTTT.

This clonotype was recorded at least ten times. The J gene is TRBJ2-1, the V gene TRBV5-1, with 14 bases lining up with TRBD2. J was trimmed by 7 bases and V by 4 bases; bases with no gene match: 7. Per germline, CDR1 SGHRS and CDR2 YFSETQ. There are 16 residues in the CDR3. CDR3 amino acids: CASSIGTSGSTNEQFF. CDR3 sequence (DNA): TGCGCCAGCAGCATCGGGACTAGCGGGAGCACGAATGAGCAGTTCTTC.

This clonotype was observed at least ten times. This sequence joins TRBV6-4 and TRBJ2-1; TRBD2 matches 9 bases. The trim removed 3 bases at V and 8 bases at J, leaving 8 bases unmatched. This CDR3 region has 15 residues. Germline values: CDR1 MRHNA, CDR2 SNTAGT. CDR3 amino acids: CASSENDSGGHEQFF. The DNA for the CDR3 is TGTGCCAGCAGTGAAAATGATAGCGGGGGCCATGAGCAGTTCTTC.

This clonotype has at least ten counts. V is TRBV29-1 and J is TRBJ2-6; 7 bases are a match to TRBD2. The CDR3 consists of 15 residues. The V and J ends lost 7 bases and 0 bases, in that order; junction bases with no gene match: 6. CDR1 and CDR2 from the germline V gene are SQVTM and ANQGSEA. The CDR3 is CSAGEGSSGANVLTF. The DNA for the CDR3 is TGCAGCGCGGGGGAGGGAAGCTCTGGGGCCAACGTCCTGACTTTC.

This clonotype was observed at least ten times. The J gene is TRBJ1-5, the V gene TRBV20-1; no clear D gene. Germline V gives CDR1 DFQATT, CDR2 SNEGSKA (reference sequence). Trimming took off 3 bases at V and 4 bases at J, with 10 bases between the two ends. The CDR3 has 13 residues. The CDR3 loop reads CSASLERNQPQHF. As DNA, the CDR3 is TGCAGTGCTAGTTTGGAACGGAATCAGCCCCAGCATTTT.

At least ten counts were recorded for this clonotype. Here the CDR3 DNA reads TGCAGTGCTAGAGATGGGCGGGGGTACAATGAGCAGTTCTTC. It translates to CSARDGRGYNEQFF. The gene calls are TRBV20-1 and TRBJ2-1, with 7 bases aligning to TRBD2. The V and J ends lost 0 bases and 4 bases, in that order; junction bases with no gene match: 3. This CDR3 region has 14 residues. Germline V gives CDR1 DFQATT, CDR2 SNEGSKA (reference sequence).

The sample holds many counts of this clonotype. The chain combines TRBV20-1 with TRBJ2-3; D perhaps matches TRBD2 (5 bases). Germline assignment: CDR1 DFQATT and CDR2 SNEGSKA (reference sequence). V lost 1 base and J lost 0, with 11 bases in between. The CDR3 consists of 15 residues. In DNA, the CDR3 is TGCAGTGCTAGAGGGTGGCCGGGGAGCACAGATACGCAGTATTTT. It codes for CSARGWPGSTDTQYF.

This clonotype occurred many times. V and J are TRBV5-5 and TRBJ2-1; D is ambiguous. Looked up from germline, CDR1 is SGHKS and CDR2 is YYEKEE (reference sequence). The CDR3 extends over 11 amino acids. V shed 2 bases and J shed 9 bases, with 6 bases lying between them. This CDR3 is CASSFLAEQFF. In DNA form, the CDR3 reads TGTGCCAGCAGCTTTCTGGCTGAGCAGTTCTTC.

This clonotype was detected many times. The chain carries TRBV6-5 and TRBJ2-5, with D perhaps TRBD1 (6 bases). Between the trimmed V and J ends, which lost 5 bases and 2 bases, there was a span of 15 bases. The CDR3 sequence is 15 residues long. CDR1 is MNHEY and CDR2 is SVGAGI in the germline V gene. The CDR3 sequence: CASSPGEMEQETQYF. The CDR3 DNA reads TGTGCCAGCAGTCCAGGGGAGATGGAGCAAGAGACCCAGTACTTC.

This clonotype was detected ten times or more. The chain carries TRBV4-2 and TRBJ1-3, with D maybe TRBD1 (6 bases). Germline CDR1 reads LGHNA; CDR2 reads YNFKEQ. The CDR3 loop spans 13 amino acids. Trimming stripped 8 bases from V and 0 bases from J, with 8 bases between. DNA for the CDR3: TGTGCCAGCGGGGGCCCCTCTGGAAACACCATATATTTT. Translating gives CASGGPSGNTIYF.

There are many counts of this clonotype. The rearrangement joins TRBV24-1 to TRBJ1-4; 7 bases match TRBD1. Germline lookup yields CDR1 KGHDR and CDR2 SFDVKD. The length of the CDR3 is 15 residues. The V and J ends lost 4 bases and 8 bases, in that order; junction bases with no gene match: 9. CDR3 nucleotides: TGTGCCACCAGTGACTCAAGACAGGGAGGGGAAAAACTGTTTTTT. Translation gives CATSDSRQGGEKLFF.